Each of the 24 T cell receptor beta chains below was sequenced from the same sample in a study of T cell repertoires in cytomegalovirus infection. No antigen has been identified for these receptors. Each CDR3 protein is one row after TCRdb ran MiXCR on the reads. This sample has about 920,000 distinct CDR3 sequences; roughly 31% occur once, and the top ten carry around an eighth. This specimen consisted of cultured CD8+ T cells from PBMCs, obtained from culture after CMV antigen stimulation. These receptors were obtained from a human donor in good health (CMV status not recorded). Some clones in this sample may be carry-over from other donors' samples.

This clonotype was recorded many times. The genes are TRBV7-2 and TRBJ1-2, with 11 bases matching TRBD1. Trimming cost V 1 base and J 8 bases; bases outside gene matches: 12. CDR3 size: 17 residues. Germline CDR1 is SGHTA and CDR2 is FQGNSA. DNA of the CDR3: TGTGCCAGCAGCTTAGACTCATCCGGGACAGGGGGTTTAGGCTACACCTTC. This translates into CASSLDSSGTGGLGYTF.

The chain uses TRBV7-9 and TRBJ1-4, with a tentative D call TRBD1 (5 bases). This CDR3 comprises 16 residues. Germline assignment: CDR1 SEHNR and CDR2 FQNEAQ (reference sequence). V shed 1 base and J shed 7 bases, with 16 bases lying between them. The DNA for the CDR3 is TGTGCCAGCAGCTTAGGATACAGGACCACCGGTGAAAAACTGTTTTTT. Translation: CASSLGYRTTGEKLFF.

This clonotype appeared a few times. The chain links TRBV7-6 to TRBJ1-2; no clear D. The CDR3 is 16 residues long. Per the germline V gene, CDR1 is SGHVS and CDR2 is FNYEAQ. V was cut by 5 bases and J by 8 bases, with 24 bases left in between. The CDR3 sequence is CASSDSMAHGSGGYTF. DNA of the CDR3: TGTGCCAGCAGCGATTCTATGGCCCATGGTTCCGGGGGCTACACCTTC.

This clonotype was seen a handful of times. The chain recombines TRBV2 with TRBJ2-3; TRBD1 matches 7 bases. Trimming took 4 bases from V and 1 from J; bases not matched to a gene: 14. This CDR3 contains 18 residues. The germline V gene has CDR1 SNHLY and CDR2 FYNNEI. CDR3 loop: CASSVPPLGTGGTDTQYF. The CDR3 nucleotides are TGTGCCAGCAGTGTCCCCCCTCTGGGTACAGGGGGCACAGATACGCAGTATTTT.

In its sample, this clonotype was seen a few times. This chain links TRBV6-1 with TRBJ2-1; TRBD2 agrees at 9 bases. CDR1 MNHNS and CDR2 SASEGT come from the germline V gene. The CDR3 has 17 residues. The J segment lost 0 bases and the V segment lost 4 bases, leaving 7 bases of the junction unmatched. The CDR3 DNA sequence: TGTGCCAGCAGTGCACACCCGACTAGCGGCTCCTACAATGAGCAGTTCTTC. This translates into CASSAHPTSGSYNEQFF.

The sample holds a few counts of this clonotype. The chain links TRBV7-6 to TRBJ2-1, with D perhaps matching TRBD1 (5 bases). Germline V lookup: CDR1 SGHVS, CDR2 FNYEAQ. V was shortened by 1 base and J by 5 bases, with 12 bases between the two germline ends. The CDR3 runs 15 residues. DNA for the CDR3: TGTGCCAGCAGCTTAGGGGTCTGGGGCGACAATGAGCAGTTCTTC. Protein: CASSLGVWGDNEQFF. Drawing the rest from reference TRBV7-6 and TRBJ2-1, the complete variable domain is GAGVSQSPRYKVTKRGQDVALRCDPISGHVSLYWYRQALGQGPEFLTYFNYEAQQDKSGLPNDRFSAERPEGSISTLTIQRTEQRDSAMYRCASSLGVWGDNEQFFGPGTRLTVL.

This chain links TRBV2 with TRBJ2-1; no definite D call. Deletions cut 3 bases from V and 8 bases from J, with 5 bases between. The CDR3 runs 11 residues. Germline CDR1 SNHLY, CDR2 FYNNEI. CDR3 sequence: CASSEDYEQFF. The CDR3 nucleotides read TGTGCCAGCAGTGAGGATTATGAGCAGTTCTTC.

This clonotype was counted a few times. The gene calls are TRBV6-2 or TRBV6-3 and TRBJ2-5; 10 nucleotides align to TRBD2. J lost 1 base, V lost 5 bases, and 4 bases had no gene match. The CDR3 extends over 15 amino acids. The germline V gene has CDR1 MNHEY and CDR2 SVGEGT. The CDR3 is CASSLAGDLQETQYF. The CDR3 region has the DNA TGTGCCAGCAGTCTAGCGGGGGACCTCCAAGAGACCCAGTACTTC.

The J gene is TRBJ1-5, the V gene TRBV2; TRBD1 aligns across 7 bases. CDR1 is SNHLY and CDR2 is FYNNEI in the germline V gene. Trimming cost V 7 bases and J 1 base; bases outside gene matches: 10. This CDR3 contains 16 residues. The CDR3, as DNA: TGTGCCAGCACTCGACAGGGCCACTCAAGCAATCAGCCCCAGCATTTT. Amino acid sequence: CASTRQGHSSNQPQHF.

This clonotype showed up many times. This chain joins TRBV6-1 and TRBJ2-7; tentative D call: TRBD1 (6 bases). This CDR3 has 13 residues. The V end was cut by 5 bases, the J end by 9 bases, with 17 bases between. Germline-derived CDR1 and CDR2 are MNHNS and SASEGT. The CDR3 region is CASSPHVGQMQYF. The CDR3, as DNA: TGTGCCAGCAGTCCTCACGTTGGACAGATGCAGTACTTC.

Only a few counts were recorded for this clonotype. The chain recombines TRBV5-6 with TRBJ1-1; TRBD1 agrees at 7 bases. Per the germline V gene, CDR1 is SGHDT and CDR2 is YYEEEE. This CDR3 has 16 residues. V trimming: 0 bases; J trimming: 4 bases; junction bases outside the gene matches: 9. CDR3 in DNA: TGTGCCAGCAGCTTGGACGGGGACAGAGGGGGCACTGAAGCTTTCTTT. Translation gives CASSLDGDRGGTEAFF.

This clonotype occurred once. This may arise from a read error, as a much more abundant clone is one base away. The chain couples TRBV12-5 to TRBJ1-1; D may be TRBD1 (5 bases). Germline V gene sequence: CDR1 LGHNT, CDR2 FRNRAP. This CDR3 region has 16 residues. CDR3 in amino acids: CASGLGQGVWNTESFF. CDR3 coding DNA: TGTGCTAGTGGTTTGGGGCAGGGAGTATGGAACACTGAATCTTTCTTT.

This sequence joins TRBV27 and TRBJ1-2; 8 nucleotides match TRBD1. The V gene end was trimmed by 3 bases and the J gene end by 4 bases; junction bases not matched to a gene: 7. The CDR3 loop spans 15 amino acids. The germline gives CDR1 MNHEY, CDR2 SMNVEV (reference sequence). The CDR3 loop is CASSFSGGTGYGYTF. CDR3 bases: TGTGCCAGCAGTTTTTCCGGTGGGACAGGCTATGGCTACACCTTC.

This clonotype was seen many times. The rearrangement joins TRBV7-6 to TRBJ1-3; D gene unclear. In germline, CDR1 is SGHVS, CDR2 FNYEAQ. The CDR3 runs to 16 residues. Trimming cost V 5 bases and J 1 base, with 15 bases left between them. The DNA for the CDR3 is TGTGCCAGCAGCCGACCGCCGCACGGTTCTGGAAACACCATATATTTT. This encodes CASSRPPHGSGNTIYF.

The V gene is TRBV13, the J gene TRBJ1-1; D uncertain. CDR1 PRHDT and CDR2 FYEKMQ come from the germline V gene (reference sequence). Trimming shortened V by 5 bases and J by 0 bases, and 13 bases separated the two germline ends. The CDR3 spans 15 residues. The CDR3 sequence: CASSGGRPLNTEAFF. DNA for the CDR3: TGTGCCAGCAGCGGCGGTCGCCCCCTGAACACTGAAGCTTTCTTT. The variable domain in full, completed from reference TRBV13 and TRBJ1-1, reads AAGVIQSPRHLIKEKRETATLKCYPIPRHDTVYWYQQGPGQDPQFLISFYEKMQSDKGSIPDRFSAQQFSDYHSELNMSSLELGDSALYFCASSGGRPLNTEAFFGQGTRLTVV.

This clonotype was found many times. The V call is TRBV6-6, the J call TRBJ1-5; TRBD1 matches at 7 bases. This CDR3 is built from 16 residues. With 6 bases clipped from V and 3 bases from J, the junction kept 11 bases outside the gene matches. Germline assignment: CDR1 MNHNY and CDR2 SVGAGI (reference sequence). CDR3 DNA sequence: TGTGCCAGCAGGGATCATTTGACAGGGACCAATCAGCCCCAGCATTTT. Translation gives CASRDHLTGTNQPQHF.

A few counts support this clonotype. The chain carries TRBV5-6 and TRBJ1-5; 8 nucleotides match TRBD1. Germline assignment: CDR1 SGHDT and CDR2 YYEEEE. Trimming removed 2 bases from V and 3 bases from J; junction bases left unmatched: 4. The length of the CDR3 is 15 residues. CDR3 residues: CASSFWTGLNQPQHF. The CDR3 DNA sequence: TGTGCCAGCAGCTTCTGGACAGGGCTCAATCAGCCCCAGCATTTT.

The gene calls are TRBV7-9 and TRBJ1-1, with a tentative D call TRBD1 (5 bases). V was clipped by 0 bases and J by 4 bases, with 18 bases between them. CDR3 length equals 17 residues. CDR1 is SEHNR, CDR2 FQNEAQ, per germline (reference sequence). The CDR3: CASSLASGGGWATEAFF. CDR3 nucleotide sequence: TGTGCCAGCAGCTTAGCGAGCGGGGGGGGATGGGCCACTGAAGCTTTCTTT.

There are many counts of this clonotype. The rearrangement links TRBV12-3 or TRBV12-4 to TRBJ2-7; the D is unclear. The CDR3 extends over 11 amino acids. V was cut by 6 bases and J by 3 bases, with 6 bases left in between. CDR3 nucleotide sequence: TGTGCCAGCAGATACAGCTACGAGCAGTACTTC. This sequence encodes CASRYSYEQYF.

The rearrangement joins TRBV6-1 to TRBJ1-1; TRBD1 aligns across 9 bases. CDR1 and CDR2 from the germline V gene are MNHNS and SASEGT. Trimming cost V 5 bases and J 6 bases; bases outside gene matches: 7. The CDR3 runs 14 residues. The CDR3 region has the DNA TGTGCCAGCAGTACGACAGGGGGTAGGGCTGAAGCTTTCTTT. Protein: CASSTTGGRAEAFF.

V and J are TRBV9 and TRBJ2-2, with 9 bases fitting TRBD1. Germline CDR1 reads SGDLS; CDR2 reads YYNGEE. This CDR3 region has 16 residues. V was clipped by 4 bases and J by 4 bases; unmatched bases: 8. The CDR3 DNA is TGTGCCAGCAGCCTAGAGGGGACAGGGTTCACCGGGGAGCTGTTTTTT. It translates to CASSLEGTGFTGELFF.

This clonotype occurred a few times. The chain uses TRBV27 and TRBJ1-1; unclear D gene. Trimming left V 5 bases short and J 1 base short, with 11 bases between. Germline CDR1 MNHEY, CDR2 SMNVEV (reference sequence). CDR3 length equals 14 residues. The CDR3, as DNA: TGTGCCAGCAGTCCCATTTCGTGGAACACTGAAGCTTTCTTT. Its protein product is CASSPISWNTEAFF.

The chain links TRBV12-3 or TRBV12-4 to TRBJ2-2; D not certain. V lost 6 bases and J 1 base, leaving 9 bases between the germline ends. The CDR3 length is 14 residues. The CDR3 nucleotides are TGTGCCAGCAGCCGCTCGGGGAACACCGGGGAGCTGTTTTTT. Translation gives CASSRSGNTGELFF.

The sample holds a few counts of this clonotype. The chain links TRBV7-9 to TRBJ2-7; D uncertain. CDR1 and CDR2 from the germline V gene are SEHNR and FQNEAQ (reference sequence). V lost 5 bases and J lost 7, with 15 bases in between. This CDR3 spans 13 amino acids. This CDR3 is CASSPHMVKEQYF. CDR3 nucleotides: TGTGCCAGCAGCCCCCATATGGTCAAGGAGCAGTACTTC.